This T cell receptor (beta chain) was recovered during a study of OX40 agonist ivuxolimab in advanced cancers. Trimming shortened V by 6 bases and J by 7 bases, and 16 bases separated the two germline ends. This CDR3 is built from 14 residues. Germline loops: CDR1 MNHEY, CDR2 SMNVEV (reference sequence). For this clone: Antigen: not known.

Assay used: immunoSEQ multiplex PCR; TCRdb lists only in-frame clones, some missing. Here the sample spans about 76,000 clones, 65% to 90% being singletons. General study points: Expanded peripheral T cell antigen specificity was not determined. Some nonresponders additionally presented with little normalized T-cell clonal expansion.

This rearrangement joins TRBV27 to TRBJ2-1; D ambiguous. This receptor was taken from an adult with an advanced solid tumor such as melanoma, head and neck, liver or kidney cancer. The sequenced sample was CD4+ or CD8+ T cells sorted from blood, obtained in a trial of the OX40 agonist ivuxolimab. The DNA of the CDR3 is TGTGCCAGCAGCTTTTATTCAGCCTCTAATGAGCAGTTCTTC. Translated, it gives CASSFYSASNEQFF.